This T cell receptor (beta chain) stems from a study of beta chain features in type 1 diabetes. Overall study results and limits: Individuals with type 1 diabetes displayed fewer insertions and more deletions at VDJ junctions. Sequencing the cDNA could make cells with high TCR expression show up more than they should. The study found that naive, central memory and Treg TCRB repertoires appeared more similar in patients than in healthy donors.

This clone has just a few counts. Antigen specificity is unknown. A much more abundant neighbour one base away suggests this may be a read error. Expressed TCRB transcripts were sequenced because the isolated RNA had all been reverse transcribed beforehand. Reads from naive, central memory and regulatory T cell samples averaged around 3.7 million. The assay was immunoSEQ multiplex PCR, and TCRdb's table has in-frame clones only and misses some. The sample yields roughly 290,000 clones, about 7.8% seen once. The sequence was obtained from a woman younger than 35 in good health. The sequenced sample consisted of central memory CD4+ T cells from blood.

DNA of the CDR3: TGTGCCAGCAGCCGGGGAAACATTCAGTACTTC. This sequence encodes CASSRGNIQYF. The chain carries TRBV11-2 and TRBJ2-4; tentative D call: TRBD2 (5 bases). Germline V lookup: CDR1 SGHAT, CDR2 FQNNGV. This CDR3 comprises 11 residues. Trimming cost V 5 bases and J 6 bases, with 5 bases left between them.